The 10 T cell receptor beta chains below come from one sample, sequenced in a study of post-analysis software for immune sequencing data. Libraries were made from TCR beta cDNA, and they carried unique molecular identifiers. TCRdb re-called the PCR reads with MiXCR, one entry per CDR3 protein. The sample consists of hundreds of thousands of distinct CDR3 sequences, under 55% of them appearing once. These TCRs' antigens remain unknown. Findings and caveats of the study: Comparison of patients with controls showed about 5 TRBV segments more frequent in patients, TRBV5-6, TRBV5-1 and TRBV20-1 among them.

What was sequenced was blood. Every receptor here comes from a girl aged 10-17 years with multiple sclerosis.

The rearrangement joins TRBV6-6 to TRBJ1-2; 8 bases match TRBD1. The CDR3 has 15 amino acids. V lost 4 bases to trimming and J lost 4 bases; unmatched junction nucleotides: 8. Germline assignment: CDR1 MNHNY and CDR2 SVGAGI (reference sequence). In DNA form, the CDR3 reads TGTGCCAGCAGTTCCAACAGGGGGTTCTCCTATGGCTACACCTTC. Protein product: CASSSNRGFSYGYTF.

In this sample, this clonotype turned up a few times. The chain joins TRBV25-1 to TRBJ2-1, with D maybe TRBD1 (6 bases). The ends were cut back, 5 bases at V and 3 bases at J, with 14 bases in the middle. This CDR3 is built from 15 residues. The germline CDR1 and CDR2 sequences are MGHDK and SYGVNS. The CDR3 DNA follows: TGTGCCAGCAGTACAGGGCAGACCTTCTACAATGAGCAGTTCTTC. Its protein product is CASSTGQTFYNEQFF.

Concerning this clonotype: An end of the junction does not agree with germline; a read error may underlie this. V and J are TRBV6-5 and TRBJ1-4, with D perhaps matching TRBD1 (5 bases). CDR1 is MNHEY, CDR2 SVGAGI, per germline. The CDR3 totals 12 residues. The CDR3: CASSYSGEKRFF. CDR3 sequence (DNA): TGTGCCAGCAGTTACTCGGGGGAAAAACGGTTTTTT.

This clonotype was counted between two and nine times. J is TRBJ2-7 and V is TRBV7-2, with a possible D match to TRBD1 (5 bases). CDR3 size: 15 residues. Germline values: CDR1 SGHTA, CDR2 FQGNSA. V lost 6 bases and J lost 0, with 15 bases in between. The CDR3 bases are TGTGCCAGCAGTTTTAGGGGTGATAGCTCCTACGAGCAGTACTTC. Protein: CASSFRGDSSYEQYF.

The chain is built from TRBV5-1 and TRBJ1-2, with 12 bases matching TRBD1. Per germline, CDR1 SGHRS and CDR2 YFSETQ. The junction had 7 bases not matched to a gene; V was cut back by 7 bases and J by 6 bases. CDR3 size: 14 residues. CDR3: CASGGTGGADGYTF. The CDR3 nucleotides read TGCGCCAGCGGCGGGACAGGGGGCGCGGATGGCTACACCTTC.

The chain links TRBV2 to TRBJ1-2, with TRBD1 matching over 7 bases. CDR1 is SNHLY, CDR2 FYNNEI, per germline. V lost 1 base to trimming and J lost 4 bases; unmatched junction nucleotides: 6. The CDR3 sequence is 15 residues long. The CDR3: CASSEGGAGGYGYTF. In DNA form, the CDR3 reads TGTGCCAGCAGTGAAGGAGGGGCAGGGGGCTATGGCTACACCTTC.

The chain links TRBV4-1 to TRBJ2-5; maybe TRBD1 (7 bases). This CDR3 has 16 amino acids. Germline V lookup: CDR1 MGHRA, CDR2 YSYEKL. The V gene lost 0 bases and the J gene lost 5 bases, with 16 bases spanning the gap. The CDR3 loop is CASSQDDQGGSETQYF. In nucleotides, the CDR3 is TGCGCCAGCAGCCAAGACGATCAGGGGGGCTCGGAGACCCAGTACTTC.

In its sample, this clonotype was seen a few times. The chain combines TRBV7-6 with TRBJ2-3; 16 nucleotides agree with TRBD2. Germline CDR1 SGHVS, CDR2 FNYEAQ. The length of the CDR3 is 19 residues. J gave up 4 bases and V 3 bases, and 10 bases lay outside the gene matches. The CDR3 loop is CASSLLPGTSGRGADTQYF. CDR3 DNA: TGTGCCAGCAGCTTGCTACCCGGGACTAGCGGGAGGGGGGCAGATACGCAGTATTTT.

The chain couples TRBV2 to TRBJ1-2; no reliable D call. The V end was cut by 1 base, the J end by 0 bases, with 3 bases between. This CDR3 has 13 residues. CDR1 is SNHLY and CDR2 is FYNNEI in the germline V gene. CDR3: CASSEGTNYGYTF. Written as DNA, the CDR3 is TGTGCCAGCAGTGAAGGCACTAACTATGGCTACACCTTC. Using reference TRBV2 and TRBJ1-2 for the parts outside the CDR3, the full variable domain is EPEVTQTPSHQVTQMGQEVILRCVPISNHLYFYWYRQILGQKVEFLVSFYNNEISEKSEIFDDQFSVERPDGSNFTLKIRSTKLEDSAMYFCASSEGTNYGYTFGSGTRLTVV.

This chain connects TRBV29-1 to TRBJ2-7; D tentatively fits TRBD1 or TRBD2 (6 bases each). Germline values: CDR1 SQVTM, CDR2 ANQGSEA. The CDR3 length is 13 residues. With 7 bases removed from V and 1 base from J, the gap between germline ends came to 14 bases. Here the CDR3 DNA reads TGCAGCGCCAAGGGGGGAGGTTCCTACGAGCAGTACTTC. This codes for CSAKGGGSYEQYF.